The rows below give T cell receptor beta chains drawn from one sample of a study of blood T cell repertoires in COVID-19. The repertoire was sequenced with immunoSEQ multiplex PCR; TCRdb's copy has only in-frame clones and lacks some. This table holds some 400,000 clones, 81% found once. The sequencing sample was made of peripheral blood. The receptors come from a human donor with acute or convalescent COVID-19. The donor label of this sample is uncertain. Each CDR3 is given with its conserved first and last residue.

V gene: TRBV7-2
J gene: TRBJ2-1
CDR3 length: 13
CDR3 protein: CASSLDPSNEQFF

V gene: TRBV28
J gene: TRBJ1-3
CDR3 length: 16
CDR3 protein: CASSSRRGSGGNTIYF

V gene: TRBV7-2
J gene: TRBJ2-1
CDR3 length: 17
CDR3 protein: CASSLAGWGRASNEQFF

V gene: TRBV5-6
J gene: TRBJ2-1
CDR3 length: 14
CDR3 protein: CASSPDPSGNEQFF

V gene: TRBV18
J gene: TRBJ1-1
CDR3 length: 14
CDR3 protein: CASSLGTVNTEAFF

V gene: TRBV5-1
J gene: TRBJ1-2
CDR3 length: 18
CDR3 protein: CASSSHDDRQGRMSGYTF

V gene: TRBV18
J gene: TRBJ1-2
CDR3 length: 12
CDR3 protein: CASWNEGGGYTF

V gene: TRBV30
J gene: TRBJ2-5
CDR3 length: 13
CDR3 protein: CAWRRTGGETQYF

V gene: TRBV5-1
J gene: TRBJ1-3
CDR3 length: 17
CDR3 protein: CASSLAWTGAGGNTIYF

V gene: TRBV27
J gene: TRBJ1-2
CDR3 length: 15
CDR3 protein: CASSSGQGWNYGYTF

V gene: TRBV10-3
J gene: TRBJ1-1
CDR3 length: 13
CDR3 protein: CAIRGTVNTEAFF

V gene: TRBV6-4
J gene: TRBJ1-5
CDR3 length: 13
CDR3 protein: CASRPAGGRPQHF

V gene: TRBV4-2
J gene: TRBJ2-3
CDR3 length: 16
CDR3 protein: CASSQDGTSGRDTQYF

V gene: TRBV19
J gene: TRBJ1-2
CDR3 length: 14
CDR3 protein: CASSIDQRRYGYTF

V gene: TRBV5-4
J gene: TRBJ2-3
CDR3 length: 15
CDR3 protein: CASSMTGTSTDTQYF

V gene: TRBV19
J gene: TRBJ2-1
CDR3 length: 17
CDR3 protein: CASSIVPGQGGYNEQFF

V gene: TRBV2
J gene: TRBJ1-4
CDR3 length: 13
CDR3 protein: CASSGTLLGKLFF

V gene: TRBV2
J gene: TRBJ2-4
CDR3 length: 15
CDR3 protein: CASSAGALAKNIQYF

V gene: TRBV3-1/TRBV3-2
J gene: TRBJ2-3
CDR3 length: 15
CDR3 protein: CASSQGVRGADTQYF

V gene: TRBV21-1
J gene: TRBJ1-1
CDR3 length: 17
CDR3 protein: CASNQLRDRGPEGEAFF

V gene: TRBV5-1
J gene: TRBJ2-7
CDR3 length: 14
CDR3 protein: CASSSSIQGYEQYF

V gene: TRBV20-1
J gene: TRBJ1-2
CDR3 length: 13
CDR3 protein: CSASSRGRGGYTF